This T cell receptor (beta chain) was identified in a study of neurological immune-mediated disorders. Study observations and caveats: It was HTLV-1-associated myelopathy that showed the most TCR clonal expansion, while multiple sclerosis showed the least, falling below healthy controls. The multiple sclerosis repertoire cluster was associated with no clinical or MRI feature.

Many counts were recorded for this clonotype. Its antigen remains unidentified. Unsorted libraries were generated from 2 million PBMCs held at -80 degrees C. cDNA synthesis was performed by 5'RACE with 10-nucleotide random UMIs. TCRdb redid the calling of the 5' RACE reads with MiXCR, one entry per CDR3 protein. In the table there are approximately 59,000 distinct CDR3 sequences, roughly 5% of which are singletons. The CDR3 runs to 17 residues. Germline V gene sequence: CDR1 MGHRA, CDR2 YSYEKL. V dropped 1 base and J dropped 10; count of bases not matched to a gene: 10. The sample taken for sequencing was PBMCs. This sequence originates from a human donor with multiple sclerosis. The donor label of this sample is uncertain. The chain links TRBV4-1 to TRBJ1-6; 10 bases are shared with TRBD1. CDR3 protein: CASSQVTRGGQGSPLHF. CDR3 sequence (DNA): TGCGCCAGCAGCCAAGTAACCCGAGGGGGACAGGGGTCACCCCTCCACTTT.